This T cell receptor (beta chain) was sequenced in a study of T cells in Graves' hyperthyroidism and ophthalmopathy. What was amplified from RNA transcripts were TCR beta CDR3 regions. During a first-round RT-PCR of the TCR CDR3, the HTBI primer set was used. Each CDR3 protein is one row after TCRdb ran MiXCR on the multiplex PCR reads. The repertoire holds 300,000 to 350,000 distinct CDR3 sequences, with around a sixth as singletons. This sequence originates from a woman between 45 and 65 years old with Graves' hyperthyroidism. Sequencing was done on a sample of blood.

The CDR3 nucleotides read TGTGCCAGCACCTCGGGGCGGCGGGCCCAGCATTTT. Residues: CASTSGRRAQHF. The chain couples TRBV12-3 or TRBV12-4 to TRBJ1-5; TRBD1 might be the D (5 bases). Trimming cost V 7 bases and J 11 bases, with 15 bases left between them. CDR3 length: 12 residues.